Following are 23 T cell receptor beta chains from one sample sequenced in a study of regulatory T cells in long-lasting Graves disease. The authors built TCR beta libraries using iRepertoire HTBI primers and Arm-PCR of CDR3 regions. In TCRdb, the multiplex PCR reads were re-called with MiXCR into one record per CDR3 protein. The data contain over 500,000 distinct CDR3 sequences, under 20% of them singletons. Indicated time point: newly diagnosed GD, antithyroid drugs for less than 3 months. Making the TCR library involved RNA that had been extracted from PBMCs. The data were also submitted as part of a second study, on T cells in Graves' hyperthyroidism and ophthalmopathy.

Source: peripheral blood mononuclear cells (PBMCs), taken at new diagnosis, from a patient treated with antithyroid drugs. The receptors stem from a woman in her 30s with Graves disease.

Ten or more counts support this clonotype. The chain recombines TRBV6-1 with TRBJ1-2; possible D gene TRBD1, 6 bases. This CDR3 contains 12 residues. V was clipped by 8 bases and J by 10 bases, with 17 bases between them. Germline lookup yields CDR1 MNHNS and CDR2 SASEGT. The DNA for the CDR3 is TGTGCCAGCCGCGGGACACCTCCTTCCTACACCTTC. It yields the protein CASRGTPPSYTF.

This clonotype showed up many times. This chain joins TRBV12-3 or TRBV12-4 and TRBJ2-1; D call uncertain. This CDR3 has 11 amino acids. V was clipped by 3 bases and J by 12 bases, with 9 bases between them. This CDR3 reads CASSFRLRQFF. As DNA, the CDR3 is TGTGCCAGCAGTTTCCGCCTTCGGCAGTTCTTC.

This clonotype was picked up many times. The chain joins TRBV12-3 or TRBV12-4 to TRBJ2-7; 13 nucleotides match TRBD2. This CDR3 comprises 15 residues. Unmatched junction bases numbered 6, after V lost 6 bases and J lost 4 bases. CDR3 coding DNA: TGTGCCAGCAGGGGGACTAGCGGGAAAAAATACGAGCAGTACTTC. It is translated as CASRGTSGKKYEQYF.

This clonotype was found many times. The J gene is TRBJ2-5, the V gene TRBV12-3 or TRBV12-4; 14 bases match TRBD2. Trimming at V came to 6 bases and at J to 6 bases, leaving 12 bases not matched to a gene. There are 17 residues in the CDR3. CDR3 nucleotide sequence: TGTGCCAGCAGACCGGGACTAGCGGGAGATGTTGGGAAGACCCAGTACTTC. Translated: CASRPGLAGDVGKTQYF.

This clonotype has a count of ten or more. This chain connects TRBV18 to TRBJ2-1; D unclear. Trimming left V 3 bases short and J 4 bases short, with 7 bases between. Germline CDR1 is KGHSH and CDR2 is LQKENI. This CDR3 has 13 amino acids. CDR3 nucleotide sequence: TGTGCCAGCTCACCGGTCAGGTACAATGAGCAGTTCTTC. Translating gives CASSPVRYNEQFF. Full variable domain (outside the CDR3, taken from reference TRBV18 and TRBJ2-1): NAGVMQNPRHLVRRRGQEARLRCSPMKGHSHVYWYRQLPEEGLKFMVYLQKENIIDESGMPKERFSAEFPKEGPSILRIQQVVRGDSAAYFCASSPVRYNEQFFGPGTRLTVL.

This clonotype was observed at least ten times. The chain couples TRBV15 to TRBJ1-5, with a weak D call TRBD1 (5 bases). Looked up from germline, CDR1 is LNHNV and CDR2 is YYDKDF (reference sequence). Trimming pared 0 bases from V and 5 bases from J, leaving 11 bases between. The CDR3 totals 15 residues. CDR3 DNA sequence: TGTGCCACCAGCAGAGAAAGGGGAGGGCATCAGCCCCAGCATTTT. Translated: CATSRERGGHQPQHF.

There are a few counts of this clonotype. The gene calls are TRBV29-1 and TRBJ1-5; D remains unclear. The V end was cut by 5 bases, the J end by 0 bases, with 14 bases between. CDR1 is SQVTM, CDR2 ANQGSEA, per germline. The CDR3 is made up of 15 amino acids. CDR3 coding DNA: TGCAGCGTTCGTTTTCCGGGATATAGCAATCAGCCCCAGCATTTT. As protein: CSVRFPGYSNQPQHF.

This clonotype was recorded a few times. The V call is TRBV10-2, the J call TRBJ2-1, with 10 nucleotides matching TRBD2. Germline V gene lookup returns CDR1 WSHSY and CDR2 SAAADI. The CDR3 runs 13 residues. Trimming removed 5 bases from V and 7 bases from J; junction bases left unmatched: 2. The CDR3 region has the DNA TGCGCCAGCAGTAGCGGGAGGGCAAATGAGCAGTTCTTC. It codes for CASSSGRANEQFF.

The chain is built from TRBV9 and TRBJ1-5; D unresolved. CDR1 and CDR2 (germline): SGDLS, YYNGEE. The germline V and J ends were trimmed by 3 bases and 7 bases, with 17 bases remaining between them. CDR3 length: 15 residues. The CDR3 here is CASSAGSQTLQPQHF. Written as DNA, the CDR3 is TGTGCCAGCAGCGCGGGATCACAAACACTACAGCCCCAGCATTTT. The full variable domain, completed using reference TRBV9 and TRBJ1-5, is DSGVTQTPKHLITATGQRVTLRCSPRSGDLSVYWYQQSLDQGLQFLIQYYNGEERAKGNILERFSAQQFPDLHSELNLSSLELGDSALYFCASSAGSQTLQPQHFGDGTRLSIL.

This chain connects TRBV29-1 to TRBJ1-3; D call uncertain. Per the germline V gene, CDR1 is SQVTM and CDR2 is ANQGSEA. The CDR3 spans 15 residues. V was clipped by 0 bases and J by 4 bases, with 13 bases between them. For the CDR3, the DNA is TGCAGCGTTGAAGAGGCCCCTTACCCCGGAAACACCATATATTTT. Protein sequence: CSVEEAPYPGNTIYF. Supplemented by reference TRBV29-1 and TRBJ1-3, the full variable domain reads SAVISQKPSRDICQRGTSLTIQCQVDSQVTMMFWYRQQPGQSLTLIATANQGSEATYESGFVIDKFPISRPNLTFSTLTVSNMSPEDSSIYLCSVEEAPYPGNTIYFGEGSWLTVV.

This clonotype has a count of ten or more. The gene calls are TRBV2 and TRBJ2-3; D is uncertain. Germline V gene lookup returns CDR1 SNHLY and CDR2 FYNNEI. This CDR3 contains 12 residues. Trimming took off 4 bases at V and 4 bases at J, with 6 bases between the two ends. CDR3 amino acids: CASSASADTQYF. CDR3 sequence (DNA): TGTGCCAGCAGTGCGAGTGCAGATACGCAGTATTTT.

This clonotype occurred a few times. V is TRBV5-6 and J is TRBJ1-1, with D tentatively TRBD1 (5 bases). The CDR3 is 16 amino acids. Germline assignment: CDR1 SGHDT and CDR2 YYEEEE. The V end lost 1 base, the J end lost 0 bases, and 13 bases lay between the germline ends. CDR3 region: CASSLSTVVLNTEAFF. CDR3 nucleotides: TGTGCCAGCAGCTTGTCGACAGTAGTACTGAACACTGAAGCTTTCTTT.

This clonotype was observed at least ten times. The V gene is TRBV28, the J gene TRBJ2-7, with 7 positions matching TRBD1. The germline V gene has CDR1 MDHEN and CDR2 SYDVKM. The CDR3 extends over 14 amino acids. J was trimmed by 6 bases and V by 5 bases; bases with no gene match: 10. Written as DNA, the CDR3 is TGTGCCAGCAGTCTCACGACAGGGAAAAGCGAGCAGTACTTC. It translates to CASSLTTGKSEQYF.

Details on this clonotype: A read error may explain this, as a much larger clone is one base away. The rearrangement links TRBV6-5 to TRBJ2-5; D remains ambiguous. The CDR3 loop spans 15 amino acids. CDR1 is MNHEY, CDR2 SVGAGI, per germline. The CDR3 nucleotides are TGTGCCAGCGGTTTGCGGAGCTCCCTCCCCAGTGAGCAGTCCTTC. As protein: CASGLRSSLPSEQSF.

The CDR3: CASSENGDTQYF. Written as DNA, the CDR3 is TGTGCCAGCAGTGAAAATGGAGATACGCAGTATTTT. The chain links TRBV6-1 to TRBJ2-3, with unresolved D. The CDR3 length is 12 residues. The V gene lost 2 bases and the J gene lost 5 bases, with 5 bases spanning the gap. Germline V gene lookup returns CDR1 MNHNS and CDR2 SASEGT.

V and J are TRBV4-1 and TRBJ1-5; a weak D match, TRBD1 (5 bases). V was trimmed by 3 bases and J by 2 bases, leaving 20 bases between them. Germline loops: CDR1 MGHRA, CDR2 YSYEKL. The CDR3 has 18 amino acids. In DNA, the CDR3 is TGCGCCAGCAGCCACCGACCGTCGGGGGAGGTGGGCAATCAGCCCCAGCATTTT. Encoded protein: CASSHRPSGEVGNQPQHF.

In its sample, this clonotype was seen many times. The CDR3, as DNA: TGTGCCAGCAGTTTTAGCGGAAGGACTAGCGGACCCTACGAGCAGTACTTC. Translated: CASSFSGRTSGPYEQYF. The rearrangement uses TRBV12-3 or TRBV12-4 and TRBJ2-7; 10 bases fit TRBD2. The CDR3 is 17 amino acids. V shed 3 bases, J shed 2 bases, and the junction held 10 bases outside the gene matches.

There are a few counts of this clonotype. This chain joins TRBV7-9 and TRBJ2-3; D gene ambiguous. The germline V and J ends were trimmed by 5 bases and 4 bases, with 19 bases remaining between them. Germline values: CDR1 SEHNR, CDR2 FQNEAQ (reference sequence). The CDR3 runs to 16 residues. The CDR3 bases are TGTGCCAGCAGCCCACCGGGCGTAAATAAGGCAGATACGCAGTATTTT. Its translation is CASSPPGVNKADTQYF. Based on the CDR3 plus reference TRBV7-9 and TRBJ2-3, the full variable domain is DTGVSQNPRHKITKRGQNVTFRCDPISEHNRLYWYRQTLGQGPEFLTYFQNEAQLEKSRLLSDRFSAERPKGSFSTLEIQRTEQGDSAMYLCASSPPGVNKADTQYFGPGTRLTVL.

The genes are TRBV27 and TRBJ1-3, with a weak D call TRBD1 (5 bases). The CDR3 length is 16 residues. In germline, CDR1 is MNHEY, CDR2 SMNVEV (reference sequence). V was pared by 3 bases and J by 4 bases, with 16 bases between. Written as DNA, the CDR3 is TGTGCCAGCAGTTTTCTGGGGGGAGTCCAGGGAAACACCATATATTTT. It yields the protein CASSFLGGVQGNTIYF.

This rearrangement joins TRBV9 to TRBJ1-2; 7 bases are a match to TRBD1. Germline CDR1 SGDLS, CDR2 YYNGEE. The CDR3 totals 16 residues. The ends lost 3 bases at V and 2 bases at J; junction bases unmatched: 10. The CDR3 DNA reads TGTGCCAGCAGCGCTTTGGGACAGATTATAAACTATGGCTACACCTTC. This codes for CASSALGQIINYGYTF.

J is TRBJ2-1 and V is TRBV19, with TRBD2 matching over 11 bases. The V segment lost 3 bases and the J segment 8 bases; nucleotides outside the gene matches: 9. From germline, CDR1 is LNHDA and CDR2 SQIVND (reference sequence). This CDR3 region has 16 residues. CDR3 protein: CASSMPTSGRRDEQFF. The DNA for the CDR3 is TGTGCCAGTAGTATGCCCACTAGCGGGAGAAGAGATGAGCAGTTCTTC.

On this clonotype: This may arise from a read error, as a much more abundant clone is one base away. The genes are TRBV28 and TRBJ2-7; 7 nucleotides align to TRBD2. The length of the CDR3 is 16 residues. V shed 4 bases, J shed 3 bases, and the junction held 12 bases outside the gene matches. Per the germline V gene, CDR1 is MDHEN and CDR2 is SYDVKM. The CDR3 region has the DNA TGTGCCAGCAGTTCCTTCCCCCGGGAGGTCCACTACGAGCAGTACTTC. As protein: CASSSFPREVHYEQYF.

CDR3 region: CASSQAQTPVGELFF. The DNA of the CDR3 is TGTGCCAGCAGCCAAGCCCAGACCCCAGTTGGGGAGCTGTTTTTT. This chain joins TRBV3-1 and TRBJ2-2; D call uncertain. Germline CDR1 and CDR2: LGHDT and YNNKEL (reference sequence). The CDR3 is made up of 15 amino acids. V dropped 1 base and J dropped 8 bases, with 14 bases sitting between them. The entire variable domain, with the rest obtained from reference TRBV3-1 and TRBJ2-2, is as follows: DTAVSQTPKYLVTQMGNDKSIKCEQNLGHDTMYWYKQDSKKFLKIMFSYNNKELIINETVPNRFSPKSPDKAHLNLHINSLELGDSAVYFCASSQAQTPVGELFFGEGSRLTVL.